This T cell receptor (beta chain) comes out of a study of human T cells and chemical hapten exposure. In the study overall: An approximately 2 cm by approximately 2 cm inner upper arm patch received 2% DPC for sensitization.

Via MiXCR, TCRdb re-called the RACE reads, giving one row per CDR3 protein. The sample contains approximately 77,000 distinct CDR3 sequences, about 15% of which appear only once. Time point given: pre-sensitization, week 0. Specified treatment: therapeutic diphenylcyclopropenone sensitization with weekly scalp DPC. V lost 5 bases and J lost 3, with 14 bases in between. CDR1 is SGHTA, CDR2 FQGNSA, per germline. There are 15 residues in the CDR3. The chain couples TRBV7-2 to TRBJ2-1, with TRBD2 as a possible D gene (5 bases). This clonotype was obtained from a woman between 50 and 59 years old with alopecia areata. Some clones in this sample may be carry-over from other donors' samples. Sequencing used whole blood, obtained in connection with sensitization to the hapten diphenylcyclopropenone (DPC). The DNA for the CDR3 is TGTGCCAGCAGCCCACCCACGACTAACTACAATGAGCAGTTCTTC. Its protein is CASSPPTTNYNEQFF.